The entry below describes one T cell receptor beta chain. These data are taken from a study of cytomegalovirus exposure and HLA in healthy donors. Germline trimming cut 4 bases from V and 4 bases from J; bases unmatched to any gene: 4. CDR1 and CDR2 (germline): LNHDA, SQIVND (reference sequence). This CDR3 spans 14 amino acids. The table came from immunoSEQ multiplex PCR; TCRdb's copy has only in-frame clones and leaves some out. The sample holds 150,000 or so clones, less than 90% seen once. The clonotype comes from a man aged 25-45 years in good health and CMV-seropositive. The chain links TRBV19 to TRBJ1-2, with 9 bases lining up with TRBD1. The sample taken for sequencing was PBMCs. CDR3 amino acids: CASSTSGQGYGYTF. In DNA, the CDR3 is TGTGCCAGTAGTACCTCGGGACAGGGCTATGGCTACACCTTC.